This record looks at one T cell receptor beta chain sequence and its context. Its target is not known. This sample is part of a study of T cell responses to AZD1222 COVID-19 vaccine. Whole-study results and caveats: With dominance at 160-218 and 743-854, vaccine-associated CD4 TCRs spanned spike. Reports say nearly half of spike-specific TCRs go after unmutated variant regions. Most donors were white British, females outnumbered males, and clonal diversity was possibly underestimated.

The CDR3 runs to 14 residues. In germline, CDR1 is MNHEY, CDR2 SMNVEV (reference sequence). V lost 2 bases and J lost 2, with 4 bases in between. Timing groups of about 4 and about 12 weeks for second doses were pooled. Clones were read by immunoSEQ multiplex PCR, and TCRdb kept only the in-frame ones, dropping some. This repertoire shows 120,000 to 150,000 clones, approximately 89% found once; its top ten account for roughly 1.8%. The sequence derives from an adult who received the AZD1222 COVID-19 vaccine. The genes are TRBV27 and TRBJ2-6; D call uncertain. The sample consisted of peripheral blood, taken 28 days after the second AZD1222 dose. The DNA for the CDR3 is TGTGCCAGCAGTTTAGGGACTGGGGCCAACGTCCTGACTTTC. It yields the protein CASSLGTGANVLTF.